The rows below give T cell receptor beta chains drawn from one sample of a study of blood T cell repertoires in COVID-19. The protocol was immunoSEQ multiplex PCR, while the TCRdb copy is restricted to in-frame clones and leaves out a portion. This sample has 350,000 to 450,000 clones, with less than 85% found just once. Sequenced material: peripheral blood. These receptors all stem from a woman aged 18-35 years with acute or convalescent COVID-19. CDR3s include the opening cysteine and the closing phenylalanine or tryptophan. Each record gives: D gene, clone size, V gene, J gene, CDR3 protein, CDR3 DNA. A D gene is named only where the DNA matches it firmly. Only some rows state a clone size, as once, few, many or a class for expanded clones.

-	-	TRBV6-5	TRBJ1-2	CASSWEGNHYGYTF	TGTGCCAGCAGCTGGGAGGGAAACCACTATGGCTACACCTTC
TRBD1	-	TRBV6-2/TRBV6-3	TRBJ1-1	CASSWGQGMNTEAFF	TGTGCCAGCAGTTGGGGACAGGGGATGAACACTGAAGCTTTCTTT
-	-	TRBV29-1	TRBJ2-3	CSVEFQGTQYF	TGCAGCGTTGAATTCCAGGGGACGCAGTATTTT
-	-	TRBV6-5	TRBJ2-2	CASSLHPSNTGELFF	TGTGCCAGCAGTTTACACCCCTCGAACACCGGGGAGCTGTTTTTT
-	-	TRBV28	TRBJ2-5	CASSSEGTQYF	TGTGCCAGCAGTTCTGAGGGGACCCAGTACTTC
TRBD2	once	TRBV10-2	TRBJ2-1	CATPGLGYNEQFF	TGCGCCACCCCGGGACTAGGGTACAATGAGCAGTTCTTC
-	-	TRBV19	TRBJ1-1	CASSAWGPTEAFF	TGTGCCAGTAGTGCGTGGGGGCCTACTGAAGCTTTCTTT
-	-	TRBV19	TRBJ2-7	CASSKGWTDYEQYF	TGTGCCAGTAGTAAGGGTTGGACAGACTACGAGCAGTACTTC
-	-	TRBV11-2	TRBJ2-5	CASSLENRVQETQYF	TGTGCCAGCAGCTTAGAAAACAGGGTGCAAGAGACCCAGTACTTC
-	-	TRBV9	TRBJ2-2	CASSSEGFGELFF	TGTGCCAGCAGCTCAGAGGGTTTCGGGGAGCTGTTTTTT
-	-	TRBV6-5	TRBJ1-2	CAGGRQGTYGYTF	TGTGCCGGAGGTCGCCAGGGGACGTATGGCTACACCTTC
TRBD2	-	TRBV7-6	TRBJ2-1	CASSRGTSGAYNEQFF	TGTGCCAGCAGCCGGGGGACTAGCGGAGCCTACAATGAGCAGTTCTTC
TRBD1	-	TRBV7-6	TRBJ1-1	CASSLNRGGMNTEAFF	TGTGCCAGCAGCTTAAACAGGGGAGGCATGAACACTGAAGCTTTCTTT
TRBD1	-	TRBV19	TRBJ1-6	CASKEGTVNNSPLHF	TGTGCCAGTAAAGAAGGGACAGTAAATAATTCACCCCTCCACTTT
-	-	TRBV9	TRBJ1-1	CASSVAFAGGNTEAFF	TGTGCCAGCAGCGTGGCCTTTGCAGGAGGGAACACTGAAGCTTTCTTT